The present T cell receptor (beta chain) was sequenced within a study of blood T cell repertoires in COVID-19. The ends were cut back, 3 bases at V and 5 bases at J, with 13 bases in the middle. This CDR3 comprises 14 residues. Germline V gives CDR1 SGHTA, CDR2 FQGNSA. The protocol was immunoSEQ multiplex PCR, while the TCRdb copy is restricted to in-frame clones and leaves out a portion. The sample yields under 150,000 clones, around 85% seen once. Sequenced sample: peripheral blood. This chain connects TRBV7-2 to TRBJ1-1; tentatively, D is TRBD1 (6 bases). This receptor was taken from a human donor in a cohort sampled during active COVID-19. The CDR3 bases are TGTGCCAGCAGCTTCGGACAGATAACGACTGAAGCTTTCTTT. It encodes CASSFGQITTEAFF.